Below are 16 T cell receptor beta chains sequenced from a single sample in a study of a mutant IDH1 vaccine in newly diagnosed glioma. These receptors lack a known antigen. Time point meaning: week 5, during vaccination. Vaccine doses each comprised 300 ug of mutant IDH1 20-mer peptide, with topical imiquimod. Libraries were prepared by immunoSEQ multiplex PCR; TCRdb keeps only in-frame clonotypes and omits some of them. The sample has about 54,000 clones; 70% to 90% are singletons. Sequencing was performed on PBMCs, taken from a glioma patient whose treatment included an IDH1 peptide vaccine. These receptors all stem from a man between 25 and 39 years old with glioma.

This chain uses TRBV7-9 with TRBJ1-3; possible D gene TRBD1, 6 bases. V dropped 0 bases and J dropped 0 bases, with 12 bases sitting between them. Per the germline V gene, CDR1 is SEHNR and CDR2 is FQNEAQ (reference sequence). The CDR3 sequence is 17 residues long. This CDR3 is CASSLALTGPSGNTIYF. The DNA for the CDR3 is TGTGCCAGCAGCTTAGCGTTAACAGGGCCCTCTGGAAACACCATATATTTT.

The sample holds one count of this clone. This sequence joins TRBV29-1 and TRBJ2-3; no clear D. CDR1 is SQVTM, CDR2 ANQGSEA, per germline. The ends were cut back, 2 bases at V and 2 bases at J, with 5 bases in the middle. The CDR3 is 12 amino acids. CDR3 protein: CSVELTTDTQYF. The CDR3 DNA sequence: TGCAGCGTTGAATTGACCACAGATACGCAGTATTTT.

This chain joins TRBV7-6 and TRBJ1-5; D remains unclear. V gave up 5 bases and J gave up 1 base, with 6 bases separating them. Germline assignment: CDR1 SGHVS and CDR2 FNYEAQ. This CDR3 region has 13 residues. CDR3 protein: CASSRGSNQPQHF. The CDR3 DNA is TGTGCCAGCAGCCGAGGGAGCAATCAGCCCCAGCATTTT.

CDR3: CASSSRGSPMNTEAFF. The CDR3 bases are TGTGCCAGTAGTTCCAGAGGGTCCCCCATGAACACTGAAGCTTTCTTT. The chain has TRBV19 and TRBJ1-1; no clear D. The CDR3 runs 16 residues. The V gene's germline CDR1 is LNHDA and CDR2 SQIVND (reference sequence). V was cut by 5 bases and J by 0 bases, with 16 bases left in between. The full variable domain, its missing parts supplied by reference TRBV19 and TRBJ1-1, is DGGITQSPKYLFRKEGQNVTLSCEQNLNHDAMYWYRQDPGQGLRLIYYSQIVNDFQKGDIAEGYSVSREKKESFPLTVTSAQKNPTAFYLCASSSRGSPMNTEAFFGQGTRLTVV.

The CDR3 is CSVEVPGQGTKNIQYF. CDR3 in DNA: TGCAGCGTTGAAGTTCCGGGACAGGGGACCAAAAACATTCAGTACTTC. The rearrangement joins TRBV29-1 to TRBJ2-4; 10 bases are shared with TRBD1. CDR1 SQVTM and CDR2 ANQGSEA come from the germline V gene. The CDR3 is made up of 16 amino acids. V lost 1 base, J lost 2 bases, and 5 bases stayed unmatched.

For the CDR3, the DNA is TGCGCCAGCAGCTGGAGGGCCCAAGAGACCCAGTACTTC. This gives the protein CASSWRAQETQYF. The chain has TRBV5-1 and TRBJ2-5; TRBD2 might be the D (6 bases). Germline CDR1 reads SGHRS; CDR2 reads YFSETQ. The CDR3 runs to 13 residues. The V and J ends lost 3 bases and 1 base respectively, with 7 bases between them. The full variable domain, in which reference TRBV5-1 and TRBJ2-5 provide the parts outside the CDR3, is KAGVTQTPRYLIKTRGQQVTLSCSPISGHRSVSWYQQTPGQGLQFLFEYFSETQRNKGNFPGRFSGRQFSNSRSEMNVSTLELGDSALYLCASSWRAQETQYFGPGTRLLVL.

This clone was seen a few times. The rearrangement uses TRBV18 and TRBJ2-2; D gene ambiguous. V lost 2 bases, J lost 7 bases, and 2 bases lay in between. CDR3 length equals 11 residues. Germline V gene sequence: CDR1 KGHSH, CDR2 LQKENI. The CDR3 sequence: CASSPDGELFF. CDR3 in DNA: TGTGCCAGCTCACCAGACGGGGAGCTGTTTTTT.

A note on this clone: The identical CDR3 is also encoded by other nucleotide sequences in the sample. The V and J genes are TRBV5-4 and TRBJ2-2; 7 bases line up with TRBD2. V lost 3 bases and J lost 7; bases outside the gene matches: 9. This CDR3 is 15 amino acids long. Germline loops: CDR1 SGHNT, CDR2 YYREEE (reference sequence). CDR3 sequence reads: CASSSGGGEGGELFF. The CDR3 region has the DNA TGTGCCAGCAGCTCGGGTGGAGGGGAGGGCGGGGAGCTGTTTTTT.

The chain recombines TRBV18 with TRBJ1-4, with 7 bases lining up with TRBD1. The V gene end was trimmed by 2 bases and the J gene end by 5 bases; junction bases not matched to a gene: 8. From germline, CDR1 is KGHSH and CDR2 LQKENI. This CDR3 spans 16 amino acids. The CDR3 loop reads CASSPTSGTANEKLFF. In nucleotides, the CDR3 is TGTGCCAGCTCACCAACATCCGGGACAGCGAATGAAAAACTGTTTTTT.

The gene calls are TRBV30 and TRBJ2-3, with D perhaps given as TRBD1 or TRBD2 (5 bases each). Germline CDR1 reads GTSNPN; CDR2 reads SVGIG (reference sequence). V lost 0 bases and J 2 bases, leaving 18 bases between the germline ends. The CDR3 runs to 17 residues. The CDR3 region is CAWSVPGLGATTDTQYF. The CDR3 bases are TGTGCCTGGAGTGTCCCGGGGTTAGGGGCTACCACAGATACGCAGTATTTT. The full variable domain, its missing parts supplied by reference TRBV30 and TRBJ2-3, is SQTIHQWPATLVQPVGSPLSLECTVEGTSNPNLYWYRQAAGRGLQLLFYSVGIGQISSEVPQNLSASRPQDRQFILSSKKLLLSDSGFYLCAWSVPGLGATTDTQYFGPGTRLTVL.

This clone was seen only once. The chain employs TRBV29-1 and TRBJ1-1; D gene unclear. V lost 2 bases and J 5 bases, leaving 12 bases between the germline ends. CDR3 size: 13 residues. Germline values: CDR1 SQVTM, CDR2 ANQGSEA. This chain's CDR3 is CSVETWGNTEAFF. The CDR3 nucleotides are TGCAGCGTTGAAACGTGGGGTAATACTGAAGCTTTCTTT.

The genes are TRBV30 and TRBJ1-6; the match to TRBD1 covers 7 bases. Germline-derived CDR1 and CDR2 are GTSNPN and SVGIG (reference sequence). This CDR3 is built from 14 residues. V lost 0 bases, J lost 5 bases, and 1 base stayed unmatched. The CDR3 here is CAWSVGTDNSPLHF. CDR3 DNA sequence: TGTGCCTGGAGTGTCGGGACAGATAATTCACCCCTCCACTTT. The full variable domain, rest sourced from reference TRBV30 and TRBJ1-6, is SQTIHQWPATLVQPVGSPLSLECTVEGTSNPNLYWYRQAAGRGLQLLFYSVGIGQISSEVPQNLSASRPQDRQFILSSKKLLLSDSGFYLCAWSVGTDNSPLHFGNGTRLTVT.

This sequence joins TRBV6-5 and TRBJ1-2; D call uncertain. The germline CDR1 and CDR2 sequences are MNHEY and SVGAGI. V dropped 8 bases and J dropped 1 base, with 11 bases sitting between them. The CDR3 has 13 residues. The CDR3 nucleotides are TGTGCCAGCGGGGAGAGGGTTAACTATGGCTACACCTTC. This translates into CASGERVNYGYTF.

The chain links TRBV29-1 to TRBJ2-1; 9 nucleotides agree with TRBD2. The germline V gene has CDR1 SQVTM and CDR2 ANQGSEA. This CDR3 comprises 12 residues. V gave up 6 bases and J gave up 10 bases; unmatched junction bases: 7. The DNA of the CDR3 is TGCAGCGTACTTATTACTAGCGGGGAGCAGTTCTTC. Translating it yields CSVLITSGEQFF.

This clone is a singleton in its sample. The chain has TRBV4-2 and TRBJ2-4, with TRBD1 matching over 8 bases. V gave up 0 bases and J gave up 14 bases; unmatched junction bases: 12. The germline V gene has CDR1 LGHNA and CDR2 YNFKEQ. The CDR3 extends over 15 amino acids. CDR3: CASSQDLREDREEYF. The CDR3 region has the DNA TGTGCCAGCAGCCAAGATCTTAGGGAGGACAGGGAAGAGTACTTC.

The chain employs TRBV6-5 and TRBJ1-1, with 9 bases identical to TRBD1. The CDR3 is 13 amino acids. The junction had 8 bases not matched to a gene; V was cut back by 5 bases and J by 10 bases. From germline, CDR1 is MNHEY and CDR2 SVGAGI. For the CDR3, the DNA is TGTGCCAGCAGTAGAGGACAGGGGCGTATAGCTTTCTTT. Amino acid sequence: CASSRGQGRIAFF.